The rows below give T cell receptor beta chains drawn from one sample of a study of blood T cells in healthy people across ages. TCRdb re-analysed the 5' RACE reads in MiXCR, keeping a single row per CDR3 protein. The sample lists 650,000 to 800,000 distinct CDR3 sequences, roughly half seen once, with roughly 14% in the top ten. The sequenced sample was blood. The origin of the receptors is a woman of 80 years or more in good health. The CDR3 runs from the conserved cysteine through the conserved F or W. The order of the fields is D gene, V gene, clone size, J gene, CDR3 protein, CDR3 DNA. D genes are given only for firm matches. Not every row has a clone size; where given, it reads once, few, many or a size class.

>NA|TRBV28|many|TRBJ2-7
CASNNLGGNPNEQYF
TGTGCCAGCAACAACCTAGGGGGGAACCCGAACGAGCAGTACTTC
>TRBD2|TRBV7-2|NA|TRBJ2-5
CASSLGAGEGEETQYF
TGTGCCAGCAGCTTAGGTGCGGGAGAGGGAGAAGAGACCCAGTACTTC
>NA|TRBV5-5|many|TRBJ1-4
CASSFRPGTNEKLFF
TGTGCCAGCAGCTTCCGGCCGGGAACTAATGAAAAACTGTTTTTT
>NA|TRBV18|NA|TRBJ1-6
CASSPLGSDNSPLHF
TGTGCCAGCTCACCACTAGGGTCGGATAATTCACCCCTCCACTTT
>NA|TRBV28|NA|TRBJ1-1
CASSSDPRNTEAFF
TGTGCCAGCAGTTCAGACCCGCGGAACACTGAAGCTTTCTTT
>NA|TRBV20-1|NA|TRBJ1-1
CSAVRQNTEAFF
TGCAGTGCCGTTAGACAGAACACTGAAGCTTTCTTT
>TRBD1|TRBV12-3/TRBV12-4|NA|TRBJ2-5
CASSLPGQVQYF
TGTGCCAGCAGTCTTCCCGGACAGGTTCAGTACTTC
>NA|TRBV30|NA|TRBJ1-2
CAWSVRNYGYTF
TGTGCCTGGAGTGTACGGAACTATGGCTACACCTTC
>NA|TRBV13|NA|TRBJ1-1
CASSLARGSNTEAFF
TGTGCCAGCAGCCTAGCACGGGGATCGAACACTGAAGCTTTCTTT
>TRBD1|TRBV5-1|few|TRBJ1-2
CASSLLQGAGYGYTF
TGCGCCAGCAGCTTACTACAGGGGGCGGGCTATGGCTACACCTTC
>NA|TRBV25-1|NA|TRBJ1-2
CASSAFRQEGVPNYGYTF
TGTGCCAGCAGTGCCTTTAGACAGGAGGGAGTTCCTAACTATGGCTACACCTTC